The 18 T cell receptor beta chains reported below all come from one sample, sequenced in a study of beta chain features in type 1 diabetes. What was sequenced were expressed TCRB transcripts, since all of the isolated RNA had been reverse transcribed. Sequenced by immunoSEQ multiplex PCR; TCRdb stores in-frame clones only, minus some. Of more than 250,000 clones listed, about 24% are singletons. Study outcomes and limitations: TCRB CDR3 length was moderately but significantly reduced in all four CD4+ subsets of Type 1 diabetes patients.

These receptors lack a known antigen. Source material: naive CD4+ T cells from blood. These receptors all come from a woman younger than 45 with type 1 diabetes.

J is TRBJ2-3 and V is TRBV6-5, with TRBD2 matching 13 bases. The CDR3 contains 15 residues. Trimming removed 5 bases from V and 4 bases from J; junction bases left unmatched: 3. Looked up from germline, CDR1 is MNHEY and CDR2 is SVGAGI. The CDR3 DNA reads TGTGCCAGCAGTCTGACTAGCGGGAGGCCAGATACGCAGTATTTT. It translates to CASSLTSGRPDTQYF.

This clone was recorded a few times. Different DNA sequences within this sample yield the same CDR3. J is TRBJ1-1 and V is TRBV19; D is possibly TRBD1 (5 bases). Germline V gene data show CDR1 as LNHDA and CDR2 as SQIVND (reference sequence). Trimming took 4 bases from V and 5 from J, leaving 11 bases between them. The CDR3 covers 13 residues. DNA of the CDR3: TGTGCCAGTAGTAGGGGACTGGGGACTGAAGCTTTCTTT. It specifies CASSRGLGTEAFF.

This clone has a handful of counts. The V gene is TRBV18, the J gene TRBJ1-1, with 10 bases that match TRBD1. CDR1 and CDR2 from the germline V gene are KGHSH and LQKENI. With V trimmed by 4 bases and J by 7 bases, 9 bases remained unmatched. There are 15 residues in the CDR3. The CDR3 DNA reads TGTGCCAGCTCACGGGTCGGACAGGGGGACGATGAAGCTTTCTTT. The encoded protein is CASSRVGQGDDEAFF. Variable domain in full (rest from reference TRBV18 and TRBJ1-1): NAGVMQNPRHLVRRRGQEARLRCSPMKGHSHVYWYRQLPEEGLKFMVYLQKENIIDESGMPKERFSAEFPKEGPSILRIQQVVRGDSAAYFCASSRVGQGDDEAFFGQGTRLTVV.

The chain uses TRBV18 and TRBJ1-1; TRBD1 might be the D (6 bases). The V gene lost 3 bases and the J gene lost 1 base, with 12 bases spanning the gap. The germline CDR1 and CDR2 sequences are KGHSH and LQKENI. The CDR3 runs to 15 residues. This CDR3 is CASSPFTGRNTEAFF. The CDR3 nucleotides are TGTGCCAGCTCACCCTTTACAGGGCGGAACACTGAAGCTTTCTTT. The variable domain in full, with the rest retrieved from reference TRBV18 and TRBJ1-1, is NAGVMQNPRHLVRRRGQEARLRCSPMKGHSHVYWYRQLPEEGLKFMVYLQKENIIDESGMPKERFSAEFPKEGPSILRIQQVVRGDSAAYFCASSPFTGRNTEAFFGQGTRLTVV.

Only a few counts were recorded for this clone. V and J are TRBV7-6 and TRBJ2-1; 9 bases line up with TRBD2. J was trimmed by 8 bases and V by 5 bases; bases with no gene match: 7. The V gene's germline CDR1 is SGHVS and CDR2 FNYEAQ. CDR3 length: 14 residues. CDR3 DNA sequence: TGTGCCAGCAGCGCTAGCGGGGCCTCGGATGAGCAGTTCTTC. Amino acids: CASSASGASDEQFF.

The genes are TRBV5-1 and TRBJ2-1; tentatively, D is TRBD2 (6 bases). Trimming removed 3 bases from V and 3 bases from J, with 10 bases in between. The CDR3 covers 14 residues. The germline gives CDR1 SGHRS, CDR2 YFSETQ. CDR3 residues: CASSSATSYNEQFF. CDR3 nucleotides: TGCGCCAGCAGCTCGGCGACTAGCTACAATGAGCAGTTCTTC.

The chain recombines TRBV28 with TRBJ1-2; 9 positions agree with TRBD1. The V gene end was trimmed by 4 bases and the J gene end by 6 bases; junction bases not matched to a gene: 6. The CDR3 is made up of 14 amino acids. Germline V gives CDR1 MDHEN, CDR2 SYDVKM. The CDR3 DNA is TGTGCCAGCAGTTCTCCGACAGGGGGAAATGGCTACACCTTC. Its translation: CASSSPTGGNGYTF.

There are a few counts of this clone. The sample has other DNA sequences that encode this CDR3 too. The J gene is TRBJ2-7, the V gene TRBV29-1; TRBD1 aligns across 7 bases. This CDR3 spans 11 amino acids. The V and J ends lost 7 bases and 3 bases, in that order; junction bases with no gene match: 3. Germline V lookup: CDR1 SQVTM, CDR2 ANQGSEA. The CDR3 loop reads CSARDSYEQYF. CDR3 nucleotides: TGCAGCGCCCGGGACAGCTACGAGCAGTACTTC.

This clone turned up a few times. This chain joins TRBV11-1 and TRBJ2-7; 7 bases are shared with TRBD1. V dropped 6 bases and J dropped 0; count of bases not matched to a gene: 8. The CDR3 extends over 15 amino acids. Germline V CDR1 and CDR2: SGHAT, FQDESV (reference sequence). The CDR3: CASSTGAPNSYEQYF. CDR3 nucleotides: TGTGCCAGCAGTACAGGGGCGCCGAACTCCTACGAGCAGTACTTC.

The rearrangement joins TRBV10-3 to TRBJ2-3; weak D call: TRBD2 (6 bases). Trimming removed 4 bases from V and 0 bases from J, with 8 bases in between. CDR3 size: 14 residues. The germline V gene has CDR1 ENHRY and CDR2 SYGVKD. The CDR3 loop reads CAISGGMSTDTQYF. CDR3 nucleotides: TGTGCCATCAGTGGCGGGATGAGCACAGATACGCAGTATTTT.

This chain links TRBV9 with TRBJ2-1; TRBD1 might be the D (5 bases). CDR1 and CDR2 from the germline V gene are SGDLS and YYNGEE. V was shortened by 1 base and J by 4 bases, with 9 bases between the two germline ends. The CDR3 loop spans 14 amino acids. CDR3 in amino acids: CASSVPDIYNEQFF. The CDR3 DNA is TGTGCCAGCAGCGTACCGGACATATACAATGAGCAGTTCTTC.

This clone was seen only a few times. Other DNA sequences from this sample encode an identical CDR3 as well. The chain couples TRBV7-2 to TRBJ2-7; 11 nucleotides match TRBD2. The junction had 2 bases not matched to a gene; V was cut back by 3 bases and J by 4 bases. The CDR3 covers 14 residues. The germline V gene has CDR1 SGHTA and CDR2 FQGNSA. CDR3 in amino acids: CASSLGLADYEQYF. CDR3 DNA sequence: TGTGCCAGCAGCTTGGGACTAGCGGATTACGAGCAGTACTTC.

This clone has more than one count but fewer than ten. This chain connects TRBV2 to TRBJ2-7, with 7 bases matching TRBD2. The CDR3 consists of 14 residues. Germline V lookup: CDR1 SNHLY, CDR2 FYNNEI. With 2 bases clipped from V and 7 bases from J, the junction kept 8 bases outside the gene matches. The CDR3 DNA reads as TGTGCCAGCAGTGAAACCCTAGCGGAGTCAGAGCAGTACTTC. This codes for CASSETLAESEQYF.

The CDR3 is CATSRGAGSFNEQFF. The CDR3, as DNA: TGTGCCACCAGCAGAGGAGCAGGCTCATTCAATGAGCAGTTCTTC. The J gene is TRBJ2-1, the V gene TRBV15, with D unclear. Germline V CDR1 and CDR2: LNHNV, YYDKDF (reference sequence). Trimming left V 1 base short and J 6 bases short, with 13 bases between. The CDR3 extends over 15 amino acids.

This clone was counted only a few times. The V and J genes are TRBV28 and TRBJ2-7; D gene uncertain. Trimming stripped 1 base from V and 2 bases from J, with 12 bases between. This CDR3 spans 15 amino acids. Germline V gene lookup returns CDR1 MDHEN and CDR2 SYDVKM. CDR3 amino acids: CASSLYNPRPYEQYF. CDR3 coding DNA: TGTGCCAGCAGTTTATACAATCCCCGCCCCTACGAGCAGTACTTC.

This chain joins TRBV4-1 and TRBJ1-1, with TRBD1 as a possible D gene (5 bases). The CDR3 spans 14 residues. Germline V gene data show CDR1 as MGHRA and CDR2 as YSYEKL. V lost 3 bases to trimming and J lost 3 bases, with 11 bases between them. The DNA of the CDR3 is TGCGCCAGCAGCCACCCAAACAGGTACACTGAAGCTTTCTTT. Translated, it gives CASSHPNRYTEAFF.

With regard to this clone: One end of the junction varies from germline; a read error may be responsible. The V gene is TRBV30, the J gene TRBJ1-2, with D possibly being TRBD1 (6 bases). The CDR3 is 14 amino acids. CDR1 is GTSNPN and CDR2 is SVGIG in the germline V gene (reference sequence). In DNA form, the CDR3 reads TGTGCCTGGAGTGCACTCCCGGGACACTACGGCTACACCTTC. This translates into CAWSALPGHYGYTF.

The chain recombines TRBV4-1 with TRBJ2-1; 8 bases match TRBD1. The CDR3 is 20 residues long. The V segment lost 5 bases and the J segment 0 bases; nucleotides outside the gene matches: 18. The germline CDR1 and CDR2 sequences are MGHRA and YSYEKL. The CDR3 spells CASSARQGLGGLSSYNEQFF. The CDR3 bases are TGCGCCAGCAGCGCAAGACAGGGGTTAGGAGGACTGAGCTCCTACAATGAGCAGTTCTTC.